Here is one T cell receptor beta chain with its context. What it binds is not known. This record belongs to a study of monozygotic twins with inflammatory bowel disease. The germline V gene encodes CDR1 MDHEN and CDR2 SYDVKM. CDR3 length equals 12 residues. Study-wide points: What may have added variability to patient repertoires is that immunosuppressive treatments differed.

Nested PCRs (about 15 and 9 cycles, two total) were applied to TCRalpha and TCRbeta cDNA. Reanalyzing the 5' RACE reads, TCRdb keeps one entry per CDR3 protein, without DNA. The sample totals approximately 330,000 distinct CDR3 sequences; its top ten clones hold 2% to 2.5%. The receptor was isolated from a human donor with ulcerative colitis or Crohn's disease, or a healthy co-twin of an affected twin (not recorded which). The sequenced material came from blood. This chain joins TRBV28 and TRBJ2-1; TCRdb gives TRBD2 as the D gene, but with no DNA this cannot be confirmed. The CDR3 sequence: CASSLRRTEQFF.